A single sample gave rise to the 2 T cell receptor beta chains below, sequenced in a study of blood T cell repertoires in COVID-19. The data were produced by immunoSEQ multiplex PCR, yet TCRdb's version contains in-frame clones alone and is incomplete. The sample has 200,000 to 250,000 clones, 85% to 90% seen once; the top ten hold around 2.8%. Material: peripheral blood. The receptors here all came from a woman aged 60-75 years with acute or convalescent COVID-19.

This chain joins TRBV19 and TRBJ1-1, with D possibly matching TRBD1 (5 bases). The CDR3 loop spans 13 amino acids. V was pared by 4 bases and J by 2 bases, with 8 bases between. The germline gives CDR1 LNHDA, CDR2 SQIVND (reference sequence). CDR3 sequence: CASSTQGNTEAFF. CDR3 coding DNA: TGTGCCAGTAGTACTCAGGGAAACACTGAAGCTTTCTTT.

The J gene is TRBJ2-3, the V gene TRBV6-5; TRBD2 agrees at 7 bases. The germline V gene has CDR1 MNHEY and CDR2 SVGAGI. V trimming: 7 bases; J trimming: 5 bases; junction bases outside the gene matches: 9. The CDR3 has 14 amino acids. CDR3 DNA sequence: TGTGCCAGCATCGCTCCGGGGGGTGGAGATACGCAGTATTTT. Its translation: CASIAPGGGDTQYF.